The 8 T cell receptor beta chains below were found in one sample sequenced in a study of cytomegalovirus exposure and HLA in healthy donors. The PCR had 60 Vbeta and 13 Jbeta primers. The table came from immunoSEQ multiplex PCR; TCRdb's copy has only in-frame clones and leaves some out. The sample table includes about 130,000 clones. The sample consisted of PBMCs. Receptor source: a man in his late teens or twenties in good health and CMV-seronegative.

J is TRBJ1-1 and V is TRBV7-8, with 7 bases that match TRBD1. Per the germline V gene, CDR1 is SGHVS and CDR2 is FQNEAQ. This CDR3 is 16 amino acids long. Trimming removed 1 base from V and 9 bases from J; junction bases left unmatched: 14. The CDR3 is CASSLGVTQGKGQAFF. The CDR3 DNA follows: TGTGCCAGCAGCTTAGGGGTAACACAGGGGAAGGGTCAAGCTTTCTTT. Drawing the rest from reference TRBV7-8 and TRBJ1-1, the complete variable domain is GAGVSQSPRYKVAKRGQDVALRCDPISGHVSLFWYQQALGQGPEFLTYFQNEAQLDKSGLPSDRFFAERPEGSVSTLKIQRTQQEDSAVYLCASSLGVTQGKGQAFFGQGTRLTVV.

The rearrangement links TRBV10-3 to TRBJ2-1; D call uncertain. CDR1 and CDR2 from the germline V gene are ENHRY and SYGVKD. Between the trimmed V and J ends, which lost 6 bases and 7 bases, there was a span of 10 bases. The CDR3 extends over 12 amino acids. In DNA, the CDR3 is TGTGCCATCAGCCTATCTAGTAATGAGCAGTTCTTC. Translation: CAISLSSNEQFF.

The chain joins TRBV10-3 to TRBJ2-3, with 8 bases aligning to TRBD1. The V and J ends lost 6 bases and 6 bases, in that order; junction bases with no gene match: 11. CDR1 and CDR2 from the germline V gene are ENHRY and SYGVKD. The CDR3 consists of 15 residues. The CDR3 sequence is CAISLGQGRRDTQYF. In nucleotides, the CDR3 is TGTGCCATCAGCCTCGGACAGGGACGACGCGATACGCAGTATTTT.

The chain is built from TRBV7-8 and TRBJ1-2; 8 nucleotides align to TRBD1. This CDR3 spans 14 amino acids. The germline V gene has CDR1 SGHVS and CDR2 FQNEAQ. Trimming removed 5 bases from V and 3 bases from J; junction bases left unmatched: 5. CDR3 bases: TGTGCCAGCAGCCTAACGGACAGGGACTATGGCTACACCTTC. Residues: CASSLTDRDYGYTF.

This chain connects TRBV5-5 to TRBJ1-5, with 7 bases matching TRBD1. The trim removed 4 bases at V and 6 bases at J, leaving 4 bases unmatched. CDR1 and CDR2 (germline): SGHKS, YYEKEE (reference sequence). This CDR3 has 13 residues. CDR3 in amino acids: CASSIDRAQPQHF. The CDR3 region has the DNA TGTGCCAGCAGCATCGACAGGGCTCAGCCCCAGCATTTT.

This rearrangement joins TRBV5-8 to TRBJ2-5; D perhaps matches TRBD2 (5 bases). CDR1 and CDR2 from the germline V gene are SGHTS and YDEGEE. This CDR3 comprises 14 residues. Between the trimmed V and J ends, which lost 0 bases and 5 bases, there was a span of 11 bases. The CDR3 reads CASSLVPGMETQYF. The CDR3 DNA reads as TGTGCCAGCAGCTTGGTTCCGGGGATGGAGACCCAGTACTTC. The complete variable domain, with remaining parts taken from reference TRBV5-8 and TRBJ2-5, reads EAGVTQSPTHLIKTRGQQATLRCSPISGHTSVYWYQQALGLGLQFLLWYDEGEERNRGNFPPRFSGRQFPNYSSELNVNALELEDSALYLCASSLVPGMETQYFGPGTRLLVL.

The V call is TRBV7-2, the J call TRBJ2-3; maybe TRBD2 (5 bases). The V end lost 4 bases, the J end lost 0 bases, and 8 bases lay between the germline ends. Germline CDR1 is SGHTA and CDR2 is FQGNSA. The CDR3 loop spans 14 amino acids. This chain's CDR3 is CASSSWTSTDTQYF. The CDR3, as DNA: TGTGCCAGCAGCTCGTGGACTAGCACAGATACGCAGTATTTT.

V usage is TRBV7-2 and J usage is TRBJ1-2; TRBD1 might be the D (6 bases). The germline CDR1 and CDR2 sequences are SGHTA and FQGNSA. V lost 6 bases, J lost 4 bases, and 21 bases lay in between. This CDR3 comprises 16 residues. The CDR3 DNA reads as TGTGCCAGCAGTCTCGCCGAGGGGGTTCTTGTCTATGGCTACACCTTC. Residues: CASSLAEGVLVYGYTF. Full variable domain (rest looked up from reference TRBV7-2 and TRBJ1-2): GAGVSQSPSNKVTEKGKDVELRCDPISGHTALYWYRQSLGQGLEFLIYFQGNSAPDKSGLPSDRFSAERTGGSVSTLTIQRTQQEDSAVYLCASSLAEGVLVYGYTFGSGTRLTVV.